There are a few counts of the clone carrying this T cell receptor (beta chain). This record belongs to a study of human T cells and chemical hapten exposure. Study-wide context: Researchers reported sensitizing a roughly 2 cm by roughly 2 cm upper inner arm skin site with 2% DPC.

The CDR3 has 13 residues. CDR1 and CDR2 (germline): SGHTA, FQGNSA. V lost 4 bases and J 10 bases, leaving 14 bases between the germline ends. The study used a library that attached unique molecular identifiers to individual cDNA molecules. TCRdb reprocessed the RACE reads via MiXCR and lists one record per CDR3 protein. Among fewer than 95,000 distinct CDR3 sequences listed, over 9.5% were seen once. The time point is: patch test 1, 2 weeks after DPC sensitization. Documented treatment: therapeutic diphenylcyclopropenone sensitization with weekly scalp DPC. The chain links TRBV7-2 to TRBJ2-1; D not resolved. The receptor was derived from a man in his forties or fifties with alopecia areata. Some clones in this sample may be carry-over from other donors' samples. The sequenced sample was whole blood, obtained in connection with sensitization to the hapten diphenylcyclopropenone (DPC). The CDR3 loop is CASSSPLIGEQFF. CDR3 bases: TGTGCCAGCAGCTCCCCGCTTATCGGCGAGCAGTTCTTC.